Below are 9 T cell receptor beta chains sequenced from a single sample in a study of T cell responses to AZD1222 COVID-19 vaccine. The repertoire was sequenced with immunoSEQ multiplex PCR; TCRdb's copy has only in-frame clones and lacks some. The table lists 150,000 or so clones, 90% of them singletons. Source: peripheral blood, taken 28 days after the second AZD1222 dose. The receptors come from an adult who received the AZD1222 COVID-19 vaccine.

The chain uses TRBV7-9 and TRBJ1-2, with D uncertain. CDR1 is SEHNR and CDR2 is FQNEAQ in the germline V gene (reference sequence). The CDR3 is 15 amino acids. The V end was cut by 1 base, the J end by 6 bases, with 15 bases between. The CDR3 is CASSLVVPARNGYTF. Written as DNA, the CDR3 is TGTGCCAGCAGCTTAGTTGTGCCGGCTCGGAATGGCTACACCTTC.

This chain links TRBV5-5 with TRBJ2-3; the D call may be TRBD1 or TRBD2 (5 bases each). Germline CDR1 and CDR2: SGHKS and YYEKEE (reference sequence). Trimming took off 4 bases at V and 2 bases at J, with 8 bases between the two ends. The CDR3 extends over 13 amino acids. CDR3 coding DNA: TGTGCCAGCAGCAGGGGACCCACAGATACGCAGTATTTT. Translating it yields CASSRGPTDTQYF. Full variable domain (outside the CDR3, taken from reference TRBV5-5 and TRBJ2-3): DAGVTQSPTHLIKTRGQQVTLRCSPISGHKSVSWYQQVLGQGPQFIFQYYEKEERGRGNFPDRFSARQFPNYSSELNVNALLLGDSALYLCASSRGPTDTQYFGPGTRLTVL.

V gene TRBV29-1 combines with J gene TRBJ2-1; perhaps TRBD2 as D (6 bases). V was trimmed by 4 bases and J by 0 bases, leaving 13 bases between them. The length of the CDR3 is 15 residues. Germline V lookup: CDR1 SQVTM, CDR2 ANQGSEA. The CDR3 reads CSVVAGSSSYNEQFF. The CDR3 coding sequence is TGCAGCGTTGTGGCGGGATCAAGCTCCTACAATGAGCAGTTCTTC.

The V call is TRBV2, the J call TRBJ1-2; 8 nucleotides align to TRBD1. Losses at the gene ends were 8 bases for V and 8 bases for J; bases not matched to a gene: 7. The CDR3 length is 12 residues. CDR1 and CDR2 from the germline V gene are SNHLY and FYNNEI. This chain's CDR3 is CASRGQAAGYTF. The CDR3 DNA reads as TGTGCCAGCCGGGGACAGGCCGCGGGCTACACCTTC.

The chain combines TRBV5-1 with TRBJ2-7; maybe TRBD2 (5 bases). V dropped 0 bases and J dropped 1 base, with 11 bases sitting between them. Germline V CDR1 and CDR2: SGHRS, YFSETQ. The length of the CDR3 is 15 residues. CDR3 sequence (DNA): TGCGCCAGCAGCTTGGTTGGAGGAAATTCCTACGAGCAGTACTTC. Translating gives CASSLVGGNSYEQYF.

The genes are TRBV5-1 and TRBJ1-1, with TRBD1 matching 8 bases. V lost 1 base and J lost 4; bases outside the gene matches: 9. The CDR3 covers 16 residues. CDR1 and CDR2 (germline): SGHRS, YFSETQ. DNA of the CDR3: TGCGCCAGCAGCTTGTCTACAGGGGGTCCGGCCACTGAAGCTTTCTTT. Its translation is CASSLSTGGPATEAFF.

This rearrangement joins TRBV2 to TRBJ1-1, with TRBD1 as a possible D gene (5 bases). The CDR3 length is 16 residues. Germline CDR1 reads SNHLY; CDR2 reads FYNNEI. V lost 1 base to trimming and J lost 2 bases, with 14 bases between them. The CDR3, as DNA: TGTGCCAGCAGTGAAGAGTTTGCGACAGTTAACACTGAAGCTTTCTTT. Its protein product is CASSEEFATVNTEAFF.

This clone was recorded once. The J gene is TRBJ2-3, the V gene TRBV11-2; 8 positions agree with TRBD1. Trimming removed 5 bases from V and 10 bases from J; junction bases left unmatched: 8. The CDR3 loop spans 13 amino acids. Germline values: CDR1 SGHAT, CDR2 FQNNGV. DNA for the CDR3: TGTGCCAGCAGCCCTGGACAGGGTCAGGCGCAGTATTTT. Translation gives CASSPGQGQAQYF.

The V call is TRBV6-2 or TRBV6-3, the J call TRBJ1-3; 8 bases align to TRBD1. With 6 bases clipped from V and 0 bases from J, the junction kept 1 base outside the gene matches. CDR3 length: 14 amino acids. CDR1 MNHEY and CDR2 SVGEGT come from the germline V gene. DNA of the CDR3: TGTGCCAGCAGCGGGACAGGCTCTGGAAACACCATATATTTT. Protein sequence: CASSGTGSGNTIYF.